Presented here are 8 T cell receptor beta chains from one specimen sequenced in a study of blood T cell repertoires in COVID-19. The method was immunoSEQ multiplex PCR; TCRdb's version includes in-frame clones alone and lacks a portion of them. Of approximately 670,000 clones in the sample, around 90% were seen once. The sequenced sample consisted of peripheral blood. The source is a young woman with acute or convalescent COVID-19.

The CDR3 DNA reads TGTGCCAGCAGCTCCTGGACTAGCGGTAGCACAGATACGCAGTATTTT. Translation: CASSSWTSGSTDTQYF. This chain connects TRBV7-8 to TRBJ2-3; 10 bases are a match to TRBD2. V gave up 4 bases and J gave up 0 bases; unmatched junction bases: 4. The germline CDR1 and CDR2 sequences are SGHVS and FQNEAQ. CDR3 size: 16 residues.

The DNA of the CDR3 is TGTGCCAGCAGCCAAGAAGGAGGACTAGAAAAACTGTTTTTT. Its translation: CASSQEGGLEKLFF. The rearrangement links TRBV4-2 to TRBJ1-4; D call uncertain. The CDR3 length is 14 residues. Per the germline V gene, CDR1 is LGHNA and CDR2 is YNFKEQ. V lost 0 bases and J 8 bases, leaving 10 bases between the germline ends.

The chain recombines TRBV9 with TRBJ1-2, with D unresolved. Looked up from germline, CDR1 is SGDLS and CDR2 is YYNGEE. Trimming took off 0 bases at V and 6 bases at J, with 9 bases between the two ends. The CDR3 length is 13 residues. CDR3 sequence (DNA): TGTGCCAGCAGCGTAGACAGTTTCCATGGCTACACCTTC. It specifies CASSVDSFHGYTF.

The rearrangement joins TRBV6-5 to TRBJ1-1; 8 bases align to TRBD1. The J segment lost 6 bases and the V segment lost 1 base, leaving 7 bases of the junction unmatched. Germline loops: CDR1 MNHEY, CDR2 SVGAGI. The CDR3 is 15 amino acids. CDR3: CASSYFGQGSAEAFF. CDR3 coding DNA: TGTGCCAGCAGTTACTTCGGACAGGGTAGCGCTGAAGCTTTCTTT.

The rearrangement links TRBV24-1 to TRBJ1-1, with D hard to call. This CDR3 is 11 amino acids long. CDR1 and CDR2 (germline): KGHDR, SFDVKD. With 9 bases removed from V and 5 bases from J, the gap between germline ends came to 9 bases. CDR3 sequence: CATASGTEAFF. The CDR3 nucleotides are TGTGCCACCGCCTCGGGGACTGAAGCTTTCTTT.

In nucleotides, the CDR3 is TGTGCCAGCTCAGGGACAGGTATTATGAACACTGAAGCTTTCTTT. Protein: CASSGTGIMNTEAFF. This sequence joins TRBV18 and TRBJ1-1; 8 bases align to TRBD1. The CDR3 sequence is 15 residues long. The junction had 5 bases not matched to a gene; V was cut back by 5 bases and J by 0 bases. Germline V gives CDR1 KGHSH, CDR2 LQKENI.

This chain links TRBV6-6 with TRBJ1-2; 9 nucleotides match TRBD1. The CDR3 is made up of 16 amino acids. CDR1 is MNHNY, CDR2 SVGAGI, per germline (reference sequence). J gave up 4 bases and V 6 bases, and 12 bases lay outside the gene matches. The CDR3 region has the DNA TGTGCCAGCAGCACTGCCTGGACAGGGGCGCCCTATGGCTACACCTTC. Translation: CASSTAWTGAPYGYTF.

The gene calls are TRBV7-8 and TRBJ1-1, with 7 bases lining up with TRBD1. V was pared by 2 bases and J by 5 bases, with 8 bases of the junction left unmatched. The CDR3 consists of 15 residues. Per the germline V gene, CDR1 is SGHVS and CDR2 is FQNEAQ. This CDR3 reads CASSLFVRGETEAFF. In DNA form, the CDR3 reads TGTGCCAGCAGCTTATTTGTCAGGGGGGAAACTGAAGCTTTCTTT.